The sequence of this T cell receptor beta chain was determined in a study of post-analysis software for immune sequencing data. Study in general: Included among the disease courses, which were recorded for the cohort, were relapsing-remitting, secondary progressive and progressive-relapsing multiple sclerosis. Study results and caveats: Samples prepared in the same batch strongly co-clustered by F measure. The normalized Chao1 diversity of multiple sclerosis patients was significantly lower than that of controls. About five TRBV segments, including TRBV5-6, TRBV5-1 and TRBV20-1, were more frequent in patients than controls.

Details on this clonotype: The antigen is not known.

Prepared TCR beta cDNA libraries contained unique molecular identifiers. Input of about 0.9 to 10 million T cells yielded about half a million cDNA molecules. TCRdb reanalysed the PCR reads using MiXCR and keeps one entry per CDR3 protein. The sample holds fewer than 850,000 distinct CDR3 sequences, roughly 46% seen once. This CDR3 spans 13 amino acids. The germline gives CDR1 SGHTA, CDR2 FQGTGA. After removal of 5 bases from V and 4 bases from J, the junction contained 3 bases not matched to a gene. This chain connects TRBV7-3 to TRBJ2-5; 8 bases align to TRBD2. The sample comprised blood. The TCR originated in a girl aged 10-17 years with multiple sclerosis. CDR3 in DNA: TGTGCCAGCAGCCGGGGGACTAGAGAGACCCAGTACTTC. It specifies CASSRGTRETQYF.